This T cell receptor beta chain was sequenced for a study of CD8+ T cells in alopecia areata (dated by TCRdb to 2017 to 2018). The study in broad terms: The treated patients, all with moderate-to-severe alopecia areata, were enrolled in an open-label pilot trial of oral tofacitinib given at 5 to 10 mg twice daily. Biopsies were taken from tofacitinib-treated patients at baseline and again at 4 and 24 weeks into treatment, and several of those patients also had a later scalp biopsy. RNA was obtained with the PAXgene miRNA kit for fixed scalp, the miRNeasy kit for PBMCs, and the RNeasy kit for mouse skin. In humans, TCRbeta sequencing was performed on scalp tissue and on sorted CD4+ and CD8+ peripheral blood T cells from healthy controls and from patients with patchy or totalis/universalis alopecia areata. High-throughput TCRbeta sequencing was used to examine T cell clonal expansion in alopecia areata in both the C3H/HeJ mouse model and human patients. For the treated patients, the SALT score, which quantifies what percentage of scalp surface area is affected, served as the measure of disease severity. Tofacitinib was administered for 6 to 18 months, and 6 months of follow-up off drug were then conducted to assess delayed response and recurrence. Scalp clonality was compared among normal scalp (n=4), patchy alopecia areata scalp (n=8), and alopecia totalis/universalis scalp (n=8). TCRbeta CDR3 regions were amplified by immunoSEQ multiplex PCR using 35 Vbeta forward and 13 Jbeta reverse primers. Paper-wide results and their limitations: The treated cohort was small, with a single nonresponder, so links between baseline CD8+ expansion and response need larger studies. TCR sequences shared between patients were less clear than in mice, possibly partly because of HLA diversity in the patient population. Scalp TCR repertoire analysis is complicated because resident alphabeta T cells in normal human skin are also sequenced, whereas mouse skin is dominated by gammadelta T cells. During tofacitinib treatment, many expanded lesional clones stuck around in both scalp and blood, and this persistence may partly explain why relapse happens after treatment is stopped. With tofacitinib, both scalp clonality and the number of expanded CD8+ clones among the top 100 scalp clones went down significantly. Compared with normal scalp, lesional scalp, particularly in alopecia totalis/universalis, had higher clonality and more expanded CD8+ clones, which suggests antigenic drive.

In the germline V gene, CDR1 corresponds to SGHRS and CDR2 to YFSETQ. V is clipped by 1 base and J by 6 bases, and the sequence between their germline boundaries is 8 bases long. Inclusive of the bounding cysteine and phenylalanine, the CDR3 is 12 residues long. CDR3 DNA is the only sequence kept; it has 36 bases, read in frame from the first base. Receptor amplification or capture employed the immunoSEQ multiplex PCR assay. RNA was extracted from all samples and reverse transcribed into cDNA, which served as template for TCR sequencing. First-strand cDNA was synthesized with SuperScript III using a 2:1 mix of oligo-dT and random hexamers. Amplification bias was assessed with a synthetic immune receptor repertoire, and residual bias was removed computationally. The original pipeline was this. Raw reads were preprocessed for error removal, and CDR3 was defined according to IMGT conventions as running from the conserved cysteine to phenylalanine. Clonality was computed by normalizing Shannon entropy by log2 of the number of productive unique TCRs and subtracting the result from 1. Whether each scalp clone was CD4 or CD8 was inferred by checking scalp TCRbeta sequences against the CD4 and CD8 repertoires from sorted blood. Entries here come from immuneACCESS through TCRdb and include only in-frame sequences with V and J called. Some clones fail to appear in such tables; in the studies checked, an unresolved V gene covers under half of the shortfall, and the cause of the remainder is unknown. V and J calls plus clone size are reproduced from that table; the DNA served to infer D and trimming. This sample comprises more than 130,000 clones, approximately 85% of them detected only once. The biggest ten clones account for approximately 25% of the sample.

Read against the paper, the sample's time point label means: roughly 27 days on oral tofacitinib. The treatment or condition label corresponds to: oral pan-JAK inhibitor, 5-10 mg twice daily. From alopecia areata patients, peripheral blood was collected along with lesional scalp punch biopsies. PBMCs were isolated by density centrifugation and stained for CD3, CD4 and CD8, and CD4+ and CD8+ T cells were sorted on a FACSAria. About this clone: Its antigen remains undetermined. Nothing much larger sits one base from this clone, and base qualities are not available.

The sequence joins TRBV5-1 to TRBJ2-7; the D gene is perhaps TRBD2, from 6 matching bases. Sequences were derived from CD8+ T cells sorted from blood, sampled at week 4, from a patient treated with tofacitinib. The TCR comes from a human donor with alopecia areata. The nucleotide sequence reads TGCGCCAGCAGCTTGCGGGGGTCCGAGCAGTACTTC. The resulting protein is CASSLRGSEQYF.